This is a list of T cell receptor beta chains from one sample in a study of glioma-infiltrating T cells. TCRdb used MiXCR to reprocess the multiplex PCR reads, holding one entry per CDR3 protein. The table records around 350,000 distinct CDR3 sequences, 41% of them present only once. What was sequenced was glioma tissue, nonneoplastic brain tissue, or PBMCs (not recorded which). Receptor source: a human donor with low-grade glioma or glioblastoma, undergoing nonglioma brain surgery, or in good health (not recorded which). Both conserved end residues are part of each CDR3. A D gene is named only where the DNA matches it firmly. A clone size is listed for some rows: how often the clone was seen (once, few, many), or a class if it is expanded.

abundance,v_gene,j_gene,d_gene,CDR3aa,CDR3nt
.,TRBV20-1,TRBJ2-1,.,CSARDRSKSYNEQLF,TGCAGTGCTAGAGACAGATCAAAATCCTACAATGAGCAGCTCTTC
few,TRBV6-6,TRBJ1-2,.,CASSYSSGAGGGDYTF,TGTGCCAGCAGTTACTCCTCCGGGGCCGGTGGTGGGGACTACACCTTC
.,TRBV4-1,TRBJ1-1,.,CASSLTLVSRGNTEAFF,TGCGCCAGCAGCTTGACGTTGGTATCTAGGGGAAACACTGAAGCTTTCTTT
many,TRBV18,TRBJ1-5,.,CASSPDRNQPQHF,TGTGCCAGCAGCCCGGACCGTAATCAGCCCCAGCATTTT
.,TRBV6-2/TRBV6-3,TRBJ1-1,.,CASSVTGLHNEAFF,TGTGCCAGCAGCGTTACAGGGTTACACAATGAAGCTTTCTTT
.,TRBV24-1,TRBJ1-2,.,CATSDPRQVCGYTF,TGTGCCACCAGTGACCCCCGACAAGTCTGTGGCTACACCTTC
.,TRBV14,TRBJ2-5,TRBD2,CASSQDIAGSETQYF,TGTGCCAGCAGCCAAGACATAGCGGGATCGGAGACCCAGTACTTC
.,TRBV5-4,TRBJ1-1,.,CASSSWGGMNTEAFF,TGTGCCAGCAGCTCCTGGGGGGGTATGAACACTGAAGCTTTCTTT
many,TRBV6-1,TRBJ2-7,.,CASSLPPGYEQYF,TGTGCCAGCAGCCTACCTCCAGGCTACGAGCAGTACTTC
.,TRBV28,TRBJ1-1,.,CASSPHIGGMNTEAFF,TGTGCCAGCAGTCCGCATATTGGGGGCATGAACACTGAAGCTTTCTTT
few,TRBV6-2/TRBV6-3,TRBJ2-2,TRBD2,CASSSLAGSTGELFF,TGTGCCAGCAGTTCATTAGCGGGAAGCACCGGGGAGCTGTTTTTT
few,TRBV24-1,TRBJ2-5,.,CATSVSGLEETQYF,TGTGCCACCAGCGTCTCAGGCCTGGAAGAGACCCAGTACTTC
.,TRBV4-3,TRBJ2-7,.,CASRQVLVLPGYEQYF,TGCGCCAGCCGCCAAGTTTTGGTCTTACCAGGGTACGAGCAGTACTTC
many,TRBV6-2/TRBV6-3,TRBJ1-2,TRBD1,CASMQGALGYTF,TGTGCCAGCATGCAGGGGGCGCTGGGCTACACCTTC
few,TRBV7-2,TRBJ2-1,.,CASSSQRGDEQFF,TGTGCCAGCAGCTCCCAGAGGGGCGATGAGCAGTTCTTC
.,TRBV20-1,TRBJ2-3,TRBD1,CSARETGGRDTQYF,TGCAGTGCTAGAGAGACAGGGGGAAGAGATACGCAGTATTTT
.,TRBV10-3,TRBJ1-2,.,CAISESRANYGYTF,TGTGCCATCAGTGAGTCGAGAGCTAACTATGGCTACACCTTC
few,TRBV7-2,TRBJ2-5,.,CASSLVPRGSGTQYF,TGTGCCAGCAGCTTAGTTCCGAGGGGCTCGGGGACCCAGTACTTC
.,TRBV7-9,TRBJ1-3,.,CASSPRLPGNTIYF,TGTGCCAGCAGCCCCAGGCTACCTGGAAACACCATATATTTT
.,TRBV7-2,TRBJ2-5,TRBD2,CASSLNRLAGFQETQYF,TGTGCCAGCAGCTTAAATCGACTAGCGGGGTTCCAAGAGACCCAGTACTTC
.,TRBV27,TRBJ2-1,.,CASSVWERVNEQFF,TGTGCCAGCAGTGTGTGGGAGCGGGTTAATGAGCAGTTCTTT
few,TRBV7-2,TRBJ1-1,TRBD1,CASSPSTGANAEAFF,TGTGCCAGCAGCCCAAGCACAGGGGCCAACGCTGAAGCTTTCTTT
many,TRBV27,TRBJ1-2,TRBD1,CASSSLPTGVYGYTF,TGTGCCAGCAGTTCCCTACCGACAGGGGTTTATGGCTACACCTTC
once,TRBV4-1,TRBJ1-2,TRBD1,CASSLQGQNYGYTF,TGCGCCAGCAGCCTACAGGGACAGAACTATGGCTACACCTTC
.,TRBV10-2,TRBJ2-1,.,CASSDPGTLERFF,TGCGCCAGCAGTGACCCCGGGACTCTTGAGCGGTTCTTC
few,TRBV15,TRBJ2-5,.,CATSRGSGGQETQYF,TGTGCCACCAGCAGAGGGTCAGGAGGCCAAGAGACCCAGTACTTC
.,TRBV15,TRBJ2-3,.,CAIIQTSTDTQYF,TGTGCCATCATACAGACCTCAACAGATACGCAGTATTTT
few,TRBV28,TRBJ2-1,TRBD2,CASSLRLAGGPQSYNEQFF,TGTGCCAGCAGTCTTCGACTAGCGGGAGGGCCGCAATCCTACAATGAGCAGTTCTTC
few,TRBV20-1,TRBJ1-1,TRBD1,CSARDSAQGAQAFF,TGCAGTGCTAGAGATTCGGCACAGGGGGCGCAAGCTTTCTTT
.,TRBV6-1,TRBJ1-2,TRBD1,CASSARQGIGYTF,TGTGCCAGCAGTGCCCGACAGGGCATCGGCTACACCTTC
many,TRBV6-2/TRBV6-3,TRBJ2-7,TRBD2,CASSYRRLASYEQYF,TGTGCCAGCAGTTACCGTCGACTAGCTTCCTACGAGCAGTACTTC
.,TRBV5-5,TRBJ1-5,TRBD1,CASSLGTGVNQPQHF,TGTGCCAGCAGCTTGGGGACAGGGGTCAATCAGCCCCAGCATTTT
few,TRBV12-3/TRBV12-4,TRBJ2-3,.,CASSPDAGTQYF,TGTGCCAGCAGCCCTGACGCGGGTACGCAGTATTTT
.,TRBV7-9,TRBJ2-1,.,CASSLIADYEQHF,TGTGCCAGCAGCTTAATTGCTGACTACGAGCAGCACTTC
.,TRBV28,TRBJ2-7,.,CASSFVHGTASYEQYF,TGTGCCAGCAGTTTCGTCCACGGAACAGCTTCCTACGAGCAGTACTTC
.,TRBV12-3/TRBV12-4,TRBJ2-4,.,CASKQLAKNIQYF,TGTGCCAGCAAACAGTTAGCCAAAAACATTCAGTACTTC
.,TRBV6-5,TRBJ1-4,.,CASSYTQREKLFF,TGTGCCAGCAGTTACACCCAAAGGGAAAAACTGTTTTTT
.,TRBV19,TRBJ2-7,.,CASSVQGSDYEQYF,TGTGCCAGTAGTGTACAGGGTTCGGATTACGAGCAGTACTTC
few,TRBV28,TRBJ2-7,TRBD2,CASIPRLAGAEKTYEQYF,TGTGCCAGCATTCCTCGACTAGCGGGAGCCGAAAAGACCTACGAGCAGTACTTC